Each of the 27 T cell receptor beta chains below was sequenced from the same sample in a study of shared clonotypes between healthy human individuals (dated by TCRdb to 2020 to 2021). Preparation of the library involved the immunoSEQ multiplex PCR assay. TCRdb took this table from immuneACCESS and kept in-frame rearrangements with V and J called. Such tables lack part of the clones; where checked against another copy, unresolved V genes explain under half of the gap, and the rest is unexplained. This sample gives under 600,000 clones in total; 75% to 80% of them show up just once. 12% of the sample lies in the top ten. The sample taken for sequencing was PBMCs. Every receptor here comes from a woman aged 40 to 50 in good health. Some clones in this sample may be carry-over from other donors' samples.

As concerns this clone: At the DNA level, this CDR3 is encoded by other sequences in the same sample as well. The rearrangement links TRBV5-1 to TRBJ2-1; 10 positions match TRBD2. The CDR3 runs to 17 residues. Trimming removed 1 base from V and 0 bases from J; junction bases left unmatched: 4. CDR1 and CDR2 (germline): SGHRS, YFSETQ. DNA of the CDR3: TGCGCCAGCAGCTTGAATCCTAGCGGGAGCTCCTACAATGAGCAGTTCTTC. The encoded protein is CASSLNPSGSSYNEQFF.

This clone appeared a single time. The chain uses TRBV19 and TRBJ2-1, with D maybe TRBD1 (6 bases). The V end was cut by 8 bases, the J end by 6 bases, with 8 bases between. The CDR3 sequence is 11 residues long. Germline CDR1 and CDR2: LNHDA and SQIVND (reference sequence). The CDR3 nucleotides read TGTGCCAGTGGCAGGGGCAATGAGCAGTTCTTC. This encodes CASGRGNEQFF.

This chain uses TRBV18 with TRBJ1-2; 8 bases agree with TRBD1. CDR1 is KGHSH, CDR2 LQKENI, per germline. The CDR3 is made up of 13 amino acids. V lost 6 bases and J lost 7; bases outside the gene matches: 7. CDR3 nucleotide sequence: TGTGCCAGCTCCCGCGAGGACAGGGCTGGCTACACCTTC. Protein product: CASSREDRAGYTF. Together with reference TRBV18 and TRBJ1-2, the CDR3 gives the full variable domain: NAGVMQNPRHLVRRRGQEARLRCSPMKGHSHVYWYRQLPEEGLKFMVYLQKENIIDESGMPKERFSAEFPKEGPSILRIQQVVRGDSAAYFCASSREDRAGYTFGSGTRLTVV.

The V and J genes are TRBV15 and TRBJ2-5; D is unclear. Germline CDR1 is LNHNV and CDR2 is YYDKDF (reference sequence). V was shortened by 1 base and J by 5 bases, with 32 bases between the two germline ends. The CDR3 has 21 amino acids. CDR3 residues: CATSRVLRWIFSGLPKETQYF. In DNA, the CDR3 is TGTGCCACCAGCAGAGTCCTAAGATGGATTTTTAGTGGTCTCCCAAAGGAGACCCAGTACTTC.

The genes are TRBV18 and TRBJ2-2; 9 bases line up with TRBD2. The CDR3 has 16 amino acids. CDR1 and CDR2 (germline): KGHSH, LQKENI. V gave up 3 bases and J gave up 0 bases; unmatched junction bases: 2. CDR3 protein: CASSPGLASNTGELFF. The CDR3 DNA follows: TGTGCCAGCTCACCGGGACTAGCATCGAACACCGGGGAGCTGTTTTTT.

This clone was found many times. This chain uses TRBV5-1 with TRBJ1-1; 7 bases line up with TRBD1. The trim removed 4 bases at V and 0 bases at J, leaving 9 bases unmatched. Germline V CDR1 and CDR2: SGHRS, YFSETQ. The CDR3 sequence is 16 residues long. Here the CDR3 DNA reads TGCGCCAGCAGCCTGGGCCTGGGACAGTTGAACACTGAAGCTTTCTTT. Translation gives CASSLGLGQLNTEAFF.

This chain uses TRBV7-8 with TRBJ2-1; D is uncertain. Per the germline V gene, CDR1 is SGHVS and CDR2 is FQNEAQ. V was pared by 5 bases and J by 4 bases, with 6 bases between. This CDR3 contains 12 residues. CDR3 sequence (DNA): TGTGCCAGCAGCCAAGATTACAATGAGCAGTTCTTC. As protein: CASSQDYNEQFF.

This chain joins TRBV7-9 and TRBJ2-7, with D possibly TRBD1 on 6 matching bases. CDR1 is SEHNR, CDR2 FQNEAQ, per germline (reference sequence). Trimming stripped 2 bases from V and 5 bases from J, with 19 bases between. CDR3 size: 16 residues. The chain's CDR3 is CASSLRMQSQGDEQYF. The CDR3 coding sequence is TGTGCCAGCAGCTTAAGGATGCAGTCACAGGGAGACGAGCAGTACTTC.

This chain uses TRBV2 with TRBJ1-2; D is unresolved. There are 14 residues in the CDR3. Trimming cost V 8 bases and J 4 bases, with 17 bases left between them. Germline CDR1 and CDR2: SNHLY and FYNNEI. The CDR3: CASQAEQQTYGYTF. The CDR3 DNA sequence: TGTGCCAGCCAGGCAGAACAGCAGACCTATGGCTACACCTTC.

Ten or more counts support this clone. The gene calls are TRBV28 and TRBJ2-6, with D tentatively TRBD1 (5 bases). Germline CDR1 is MDHEN and CDR2 is SYDVKM. The germline V and J ends were trimmed by 6 bases and 2 bases, with 17 bases remaining between them. The CDR3 has 17 residues. The CDR3 DNA reads TGTGCCAGCAGGGACAACACGACACCCCCTGGGGCCAACGTCCTGACTTTC. Translating gives CASRDNTTPPGANVLTF.

The V call is TRBV6-1, the J call TRBJ2-7; a weak D match, TRBD2 (6 bases). Trimming left V 1 base short and J 1 base short, with 17 bases between. The CDR3 has 17 amino acids. From germline, CDR1 is MNHNS and CDR2 SASEGT. Written as DNA, the CDR3 is TGTGCCAGCAGTGAAGACGGGAGAGCTCACGGATCCTACGAGCAGTACTTC. Its translation: CASSEDGRAHGSYEQYF.

This clone has more than one count but fewer than ten. The chain employs TRBV9 and TRBJ1-2; D remains unclear. The CDR3 has 16 amino acids. Between the trimmed V and J ends, which lost 3 bases and 7 bases, there was a span of 22 bases. Germline V gives CDR1 SGDLS, CDR2 YYNGEE. The CDR3 protein is CASSAGRRTGLGGYTF. DNA for the CDR3: TGTGCCAGCAGCGCCGGTAGGCGTACGGGGTTGGGTGGCTACACCTTC.

With regard to this clone: Distinct nucleotide sequences in the sample also encode this CDR3. V is TRBV9 and J is TRBJ2-5; 12 positions agree with TRBD2. CDR3 length equals 17 residues. J gave up 2 bases and V 0 bases, and 5 bases lay outside the gene matches. CDR1 is SGDLS and CDR2 is YYNGEE in the germline V gene. In nucleotides, the CDR3 is TGTGCCAGCAGCGTAGGAGCTAGCGGGAGGGGACAAGAGACCCAGTACTTC. It is translated as CASSVGASGRGQETQYF.

The chain's CDR3 is CASSPGTGGLQETQYF. The CDR3 DNA is TGTGCCAGCAGCCCCGGGACGGGGGGGCTACAAGAGACCCAGTACTTC. The chain joins TRBV7-9 to TRBJ2-5, with 8 bases aligning to TRBD2. The CDR3 is 16 amino acids. V trimming: 5 bases; J trimming: 2 bases; junction bases outside the gene matches: 10. Germline CDR1 is SEHNR and CDR2 is FQNEAQ (reference sequence). The variable domain in full, with the rest retrieved from reference TRBV7-9 and TRBJ2-5, is DTGVSQNPRHKITKRGQNVTFRCDPISEHNRLYWYRQTLGQGPEFLTYFQNEAQLEKSRLLSDRFSAERPKGSFSTLEIQRTEQGDSAMYLCASSPGTGGLQETQYFGPGTRLLVL.

The chain joins TRBV27 to TRBJ2-7, with a weak D call TRBD2 (6 bases). The CDR3 has 13 amino acids. The V and J ends lost 3 bases and 9 bases respectively, with 15 bases between them. Germline assignment: CDR1 MNHEY and CDR2 SMNVEV (reference sequence). As DNA, the CDR3 is TGTGCCAGCAGTTTCGGGGACTCTTCACGGCAGTACTTC. Translation: CASSFGDSSRQYF.

V is TRBV9 and J is TRBJ2-3, with D hard to call. Germline assignment: CDR1 SGDLS and CDR2 YYNGEE. The germline V and J ends were trimmed by 5 bases and 1 base, with 11 bases remaining between them. The CDR3 extends over 14 amino acids. The CDR3 loop reads CASSTDLGTDTQYF. The DNA of the CDR3 is TGTGCCAGCAGTACTGACCTAGGCACAGATACGCAGTATTTT.

As for this clone: Other DNA sequences in the sample encode the same CDR3. The chain joins TRBV9 to TRBJ1-3, with no clear D. Between the trimmed V and J ends, which lost 0 bases and 1 base, there was a span of 5 bases. CDR1 is SGDLS and CDR2 is YYNGEE in the germline V gene. CDR3 length: 14 amino acids. The CDR3 protein is CASSVVGSGNTIYF. CDR3 DNA sequence: TGTGCCAGCAGCGTAGTAGGTTCTGGAAACACCATATATTTT.

As regards this clone: Other DNA sequences in this sample translate to the same CDR3. The rearrangement links TRBV9 to TRBJ2-7; D perhaps matches TRBD2 (5 bases). Germline assignment: CDR1 SGDLS and CDR2 YYNGEE. This CDR3 has 15 residues. Deletions cut 0 bases from V and 1 base from J, with 11 bases between. The CDR3 DNA follows: TGTGCCAGCAGCGTAGGAGCGGACCCTTCCTACGAGCAGTACTTC. Translating gives CASSVGADPSYEQYF.

The CDR3 DNA follows: TGTGCCAGCAGCTTAGAGGGGAGAGAGACCCAGTACTTC. Translated: CASSLEGRETQYF. The chain employs TRBV5-5 and TRBJ2-5; D could derive from TRBD1 or TRBD2 (5 bases each). The CDR3 totals 13 residues. Between the trimmed V and J ends, which lost 2 bases and 4 bases, there was a span of 9 bases. The germline gives CDR1 SGHKS, CDR2 YYEKEE (reference sequence).

The sample holds one count of this clone. J is TRBJ1-2 and V is TRBV10-2, with D unclear. The CDR3 consists of 11 residues. V was pared by 3 bases and J by 10 bases, with 9 bases between. Germline CDR1 and CDR2: WSHSY and SAAADI. The CDR3 DNA sequence: TGCGCCAGCAGTGACTACGGAATCTACACCTTC. Translating it yields CASSDYGIYTF.

This clone was seen a few times. The chain carries TRBV30 and TRBJ1-5, with a tentative D call TRBD1 (6 bases). Trimming pared 0 bases from V and 4 bases from J, leaving 7 bases between. The CDR3 has 13 amino acids. Germline-derived CDR1 and CDR2 are GTSNPN and SVGIG (reference sequence). CDR3 protein: CAWSVQGNQPQHF. CDR3 in DNA: TGTGCCTGGAGTGTACAGGGTAATCAGCCCCAGCATTTT.

V usage is TRBV6-1 and J usage is TRBJ1-4; a weak D match, TRBD1 (6 bases). The germline V gene encodes CDR1 MNHNS and CDR2 SASEGT. Trimming pared 0 bases from V and 8 bases from J, leaving 16 bases between. This CDR3 comprises 16 residues. The CDR3 here is CASSEAGGRTVEKLFF. The CDR3 bases are TGTGCCAGCAGTGAAGCAGGGGGGAGGACGGTGGAAAAACTGTTTTTT.

CDR3 in DNA: TGCAGCGTCTGGGGGGGACTAGCGGCCAGCACAGATACGCAGTATTTT. This sequence encodes CSVWGGLAASTDTQYF. This sequence joins TRBV29-1 and TRBJ2-3; TRBD2 matches at 11 bases. The CDR3 contains 16 residues. Germline trimming cut 6 bases from V and 0 bases from J; bases unmatched to any gene: 8. In germline, CDR1 is SQVTM, CDR2 ANQGSEA.

The chain is built from TRBV2 and TRBJ2-5; D may be TRBD1 (5 bases). V was cut by 8 bases and J by 3 bases, with 10 bases left in between. The CDR3 has 12 residues. The germline gives CDR1 SNHLY, CDR2 FYNNEI. The CDR3 DNA follows: TGTGCCAGCGGTGGCAGGGAAGAGACCCAGTACTTC. This translates into CASGGREETQYF.

The chain uses TRBV18 and TRBJ1-1, with 7 bases lining up with TRBD1. CDR3 length: 17 residues. V dropped 2 bases and J dropped 4; count of bases not matched to a gene: 13. The germline V gene has CDR1 KGHSH and CDR2 LQKENI. CDR3 in amino acids: CASSPGAKTGYSTEAFF. Here the CDR3 DNA reads TGTGCCAGCTCACCAGGGGCTAAGACAGGGTATAGCACTGAAGCTTTCTTT.

Concerning this clone itself: Other nucleotide sequences in the sample specify the same CDR3. The chain couples TRBV5-4 to TRBJ2-3; D perhaps matches TRBD2 (6 bases). The germline V and J ends were trimmed by 0 bases and 1 base, with 6 bases remaining between them. Germline V gene lookup returns CDR1 SGHNT and CDR2 YYREEE (reference sequence). The CDR3 is made up of 14 amino acids. The CDR3: CASSLGGGTDTQYF. The CDR3 DNA reads as TGTGCCAGCAGCTTGGGGGGGGGCACAGATACGCAGTATTTT.

This rearrangement joins TRBV23-1 to TRBJ1-1, with TRBD1 matching 7 bases. TRBV23-1 is identified as an open reading frame with a role that is uncertain. The V gene end was trimmed by 2 bases and the J gene end by 0 bases; junction bases not matched to a gene: 9. The length of the CDR3 is 17 residues. This chain's CDR3 is CASSQPAPQGVNTEAFF. DNA for the CDR3: TGCGCCAGCAGTCAACCCGCCCCCCAGGGGGTGAACACTGAAGCTTTCTTT.